This T cell receptor beta chain was observed in a study of blood T cells in healthy people across ages. Regarding the study as a whole: Both higher diversity and more naive CD4+ cells marked long-lived donors when set against aged donors.

Total RNA was extracted at no less than 5.5 micrograms per sample. Primers used in a second PCR of roughly 7 to 12 cycles were a sample-barcoded 5' primer and a J-beta primer mix. Each CDR3 protein gets one entry after TCRdb re-called the 5' RACE reads with MiXCR. The sample consists of approximately 830,000 distinct CDR3 sequences, approximately 65% of them appearing once. V was pared by 5 bases and J by 0 bases, with 14 bases between. CDR3 length: 15 amino acids. Germline CDR1 MDHEN, CDR2 SYDVKM. On this clonotype itself: Its antigen remains unidentified.

This rearrangement joins TRBV28 to TRBJ2-7; D is unresolved. The clonotype originates from a man aged 30 to 45 in good health. The source material was blood. In DNA form, the CDR3 reads TGTGCCAGCAGTGTCCAGAGCTCACGCTCCTACGAGCAGTACTTC. It translates to CASSVQSSRSYEQYF. Looking up the rest from reference TRBV28 and TRBJ2-7 gives the full variable domain: DVKVTQSSRYLVKRTGEKVFLECVQDMDHENMFWYRQDPGLGLRLIYFSYDVKMKEKGDIPEGYSVSREKKERFSLILESASTNQTSMYLCASSVQSSRSYEQYFGPGTRLTVT.